This T cell receptor beta chain was recovered during a study of early T cells in non-severe SARS-CoV-2 infection. This clonotype showed up just a few times. Each CDR3 protein gets one entry after TCRdb re-called the 5' RACE reads with MiXCR. Among about 68,000 distinct CDR3 sequences listed, around 9.9% were seen once. This CDR3 has 17 residues. J gave up 4 bases and V 1 base, and 9 bases lay outside the gene matches. From germline, CDR1 is LNHNV and CDR2 YYDKDF (reference sequence). The receptor's source is an adult who was a healthcare worker with PCR-confirmed SARS-CoV-2 infection or an uninfected control (not recorded which). Material for sequencing was whole blood. The chain joins TRBV15 to TRBJ1-1; 10 bases map to TRBD1. CDR3: CATSRGTDRDRGTEAFF. The CDR3 region has the DNA TGTGCCACCAGCAGAGGTACTGACCGGGACAGGGGCACTGAAGCTTTCTTT. The whole variable domain, filled in from reference TRBV15 and TRBJ1-1, reads DAMVIQNPRYQVTQFGKPVTLSCSQTLNHNVMYWYQQKSSQAPKLLFHYYDKDFNNEADTPDNFQSRRPNTSFCFLDIRSPGLGDTAMYLCATSRGTDRDRGTEAFFGQGTRLTVV.